This T cell receptor (beta chain) was sequenced in a study of cytomegalovirus exposure and HLA in healthy donors. Whole-study results and caveats: TCR beta V- and J-gene trimming was later associated with a missense DCLRE1C variant.

As for this clone: Its antigen is undetermined.

V was pared by 0 bases and J by 6 bases, with 12 bases between. There are 15 residues in the CDR3. Germline V CDR1 and CDR2: ENHRY, SYGVKD. The PCR made use of 60 Vbeta and 13 Jbeta primers. TCRdb keeps only in-frame clones here, not all; method: immunoSEQ multiplex PCR. The sample includes around 150,000 clones, just over 70% seen only once; the top ten take approximately 4.6%. Sequenced input: PBMCs. This TCR came from a man between 18 and 29 years old in good health and CMV-seropositive. V gene TRBV10-3 combines with J gene TRBJ1-5, with no clear D. CDR3: CAISESIDGSQPQHF. In nucleotides, the CDR3 is TGTGCCATCAGTGAGTCGATTGATGGGAGTCAGCCCCAGCATTTT.